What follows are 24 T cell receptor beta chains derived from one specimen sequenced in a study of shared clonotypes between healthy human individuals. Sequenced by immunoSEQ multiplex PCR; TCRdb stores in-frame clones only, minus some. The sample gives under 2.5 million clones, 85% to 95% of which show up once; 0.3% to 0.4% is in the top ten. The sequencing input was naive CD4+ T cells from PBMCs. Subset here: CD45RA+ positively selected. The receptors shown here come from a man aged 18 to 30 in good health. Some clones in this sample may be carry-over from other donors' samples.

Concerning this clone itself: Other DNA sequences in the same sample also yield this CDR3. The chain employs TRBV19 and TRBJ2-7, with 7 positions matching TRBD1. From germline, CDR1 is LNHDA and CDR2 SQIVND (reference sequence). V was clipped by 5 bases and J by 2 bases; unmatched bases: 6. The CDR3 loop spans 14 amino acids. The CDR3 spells CASSPRQGAYEQYF. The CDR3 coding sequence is TGTGCCAGTAGTCCTCGACAGGGAGCCTACGAGCAGTACTTC.

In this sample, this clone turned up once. The CDR3 here is CASGLGQRGETQYF. CDR3 coding DNA: TGTGCTAGTGGTTTAGGACAGCGCGGGGAGACCCAGTACTTC. The chain is built from TRBV12-5 and TRBJ2-5, with a possible D match to TRBD1 (6 bases). The V gene lost 3 bases and the J gene lost 5 bases, with 13 bases spanning the gap. This CDR3 is built from 14 residues. Looked up from germline, CDR1 is LGHNT and CDR2 is FRNRAP. Supplemented by reference TRBV12-5 and TRBJ2-5, the full variable domain reads DARVTQTPRHKVTEMGQEVTMRCQPILGHNTVFWYRQTMMQGLELLAYFRNRAPLDDSGMPKDRFSAEMPDATLATLKIQPSEPRDSAVYFCASGLGQRGETQYFGPGTRLLVL.

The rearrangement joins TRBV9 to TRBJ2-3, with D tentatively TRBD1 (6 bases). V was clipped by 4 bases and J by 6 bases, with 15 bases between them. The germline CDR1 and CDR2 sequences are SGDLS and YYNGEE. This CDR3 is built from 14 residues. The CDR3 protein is CASSTGQTVDTQYF. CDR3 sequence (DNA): TGTGCCAGCAGCACCGGACAGACGGTGGATACGCAGTATTTT.

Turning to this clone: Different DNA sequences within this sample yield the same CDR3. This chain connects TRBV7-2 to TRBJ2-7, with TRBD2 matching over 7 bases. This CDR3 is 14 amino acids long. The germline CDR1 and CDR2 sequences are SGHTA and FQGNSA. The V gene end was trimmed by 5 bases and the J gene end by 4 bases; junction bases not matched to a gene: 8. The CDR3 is CASSLRLAGYEQYF. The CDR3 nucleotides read TGTGCCAGCAGCCTGAGACTAGCAGGGTACGAGCAGTACTTC.

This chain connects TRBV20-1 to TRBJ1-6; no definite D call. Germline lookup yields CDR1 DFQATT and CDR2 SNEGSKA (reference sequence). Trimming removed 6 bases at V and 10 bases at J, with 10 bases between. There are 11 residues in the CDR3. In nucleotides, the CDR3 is TGCAGTGCACGCGACCGATCACCCCTCCACTTT. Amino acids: CSARDRSPLHF.

The CDR3 region is CASSLVGSRLAKNIQYF. The CDR3 DNA reads TGTGCCAGCAGTTTAGTTGGTAGCAGATTAGCCAAAAACATTCAGTACTTC. V usage is TRBV28 and J usage is TRBJ2-4; D is uncertain. The germline CDR1 and CDR2 sequences are MDHEN and SYDVKM. Trimming took off 2 bases at V and 0 bases at J, with 14 bases between the two ends. The CDR3 has 17 residues.

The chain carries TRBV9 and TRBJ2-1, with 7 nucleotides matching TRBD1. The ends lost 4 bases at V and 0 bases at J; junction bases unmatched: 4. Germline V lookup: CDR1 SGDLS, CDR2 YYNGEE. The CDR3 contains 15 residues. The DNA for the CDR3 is TGTGCCAGCAGCCCTCAGGGGGACTCCTACAATGAGCAGTTCTTC. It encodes CASSPQGDSYNEQFF.

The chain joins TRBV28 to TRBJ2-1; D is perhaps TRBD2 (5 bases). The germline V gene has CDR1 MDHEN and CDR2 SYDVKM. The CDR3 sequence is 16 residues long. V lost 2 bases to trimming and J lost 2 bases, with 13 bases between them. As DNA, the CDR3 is TGTGCCAGCAGTTTAATTGGGGAGAAACCCTACAATGAGCAGTTCTTC. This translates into CASSLIGEKPYNEQFF.

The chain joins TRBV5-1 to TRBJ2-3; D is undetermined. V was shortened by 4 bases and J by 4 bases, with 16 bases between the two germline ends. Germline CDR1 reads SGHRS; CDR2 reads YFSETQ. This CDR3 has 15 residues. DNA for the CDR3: TGCGCCAGCAGCCCATTGCGTTCAGGCGCAGATACGCAGTATTTT. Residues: CASSPLRSGADTQYF.

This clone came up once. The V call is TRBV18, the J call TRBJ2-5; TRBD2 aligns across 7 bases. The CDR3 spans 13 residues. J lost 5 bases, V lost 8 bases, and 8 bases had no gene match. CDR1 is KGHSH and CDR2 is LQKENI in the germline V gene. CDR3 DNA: TGTGCCAGCGCCGTTTTGCGGGAGGAGACCCAGTACTTC. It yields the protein CASAVLREETQYF.

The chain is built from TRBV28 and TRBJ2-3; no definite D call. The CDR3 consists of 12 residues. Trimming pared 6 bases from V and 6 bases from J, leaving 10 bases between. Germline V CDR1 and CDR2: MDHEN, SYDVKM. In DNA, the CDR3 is TGTGCCAGCAGGGAGTTAGGGGATACGCAGTATTTT. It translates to CASRELGDTQYF. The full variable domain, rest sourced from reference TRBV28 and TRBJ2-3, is DVKVTQSSRYLVKRTGEKVFLECVQDMDHENMFWYRQDPGLGLRLIYFSYDVKMKEKGDIPEGYSVSREKKERFSLILESASTNQTSMYLCASRELGDTQYFGPGTRLTVL.

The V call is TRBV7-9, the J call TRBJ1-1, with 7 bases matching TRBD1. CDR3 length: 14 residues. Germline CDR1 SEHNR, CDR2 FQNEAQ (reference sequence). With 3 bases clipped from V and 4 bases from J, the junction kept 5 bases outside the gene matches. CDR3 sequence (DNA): TGTGCCAGCAGCTTTCACAGGGGAGGCACTGAAGCTTTCTTT. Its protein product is CASSFHRGGTEAFF. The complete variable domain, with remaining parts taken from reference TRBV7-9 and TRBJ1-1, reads DTGVSQNPRHKITKRGQNVTFRCDPISEHNRLYWYRQTLGQGPEFLTYFQNEAQLEKSRLLSDRFSAERPKGSFSTLEIQRTEQGDSAMYLCASSFHRGGTEAFFGQGTRLTVV.

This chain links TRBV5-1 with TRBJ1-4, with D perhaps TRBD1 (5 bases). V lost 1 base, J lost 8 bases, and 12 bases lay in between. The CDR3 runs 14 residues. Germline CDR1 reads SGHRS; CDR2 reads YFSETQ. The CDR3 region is CASSLSGGKEKLFF. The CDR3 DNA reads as TGCGCCAGCAGCTTGTCGGGGGGTAAGGAAAAACTGTTTTTT.

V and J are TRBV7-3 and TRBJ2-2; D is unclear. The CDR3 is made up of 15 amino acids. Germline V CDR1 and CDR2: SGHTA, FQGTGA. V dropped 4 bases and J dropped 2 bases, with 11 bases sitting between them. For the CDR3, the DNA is TGTGCCAGCAGCTCCCCGAACAAAAACACCGGGGAGCTGTTTTTT. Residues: CASSSPNKNTGELFF. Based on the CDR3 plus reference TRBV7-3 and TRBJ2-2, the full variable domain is GAGVSQTPSNKVTEKGKYVELRCDPISGHTALYWYRQSLGQGPEFLIYFQGTGAADDSGLPNDRFFAVRPEGSVSTLKIQRTERGDSAVYLCASSSPNKNTGELFFGEGSRLTVL.

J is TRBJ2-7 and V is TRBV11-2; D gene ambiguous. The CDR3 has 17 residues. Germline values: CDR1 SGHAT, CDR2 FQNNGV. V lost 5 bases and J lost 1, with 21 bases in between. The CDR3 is CASSQDRAPGISYEQYF. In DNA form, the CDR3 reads TGTGCCAGCAGCCAGGACCGGGCTCCGGGCATATCCTACGAGCAGTACTTC.

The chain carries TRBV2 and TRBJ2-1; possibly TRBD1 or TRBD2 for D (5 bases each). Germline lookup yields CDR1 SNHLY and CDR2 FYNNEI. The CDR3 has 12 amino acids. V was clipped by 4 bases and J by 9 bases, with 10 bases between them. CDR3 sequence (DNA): TGTGCCAGCAGTGTTAAGGGGAGTGAGCAGTTCTTC. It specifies CASSVKGSEQFF.

CDR3 sequence reads: CASTRTVDSPLHF. In DNA, the CDR3 is TGCGCCAGCACCCGGACGGTCGATTCACCCCTCCACTTT. The rearrangement uses TRBV10-1 and TRBJ1-6, with no clear D. Germline assignment: CDR1 WNHNN and CDR2 SYGVQD (reference sequence). This CDR3 contains 13 residues. Trimming took off 7 bases at V and 8 bases at J, with 12 bases between the two ends.

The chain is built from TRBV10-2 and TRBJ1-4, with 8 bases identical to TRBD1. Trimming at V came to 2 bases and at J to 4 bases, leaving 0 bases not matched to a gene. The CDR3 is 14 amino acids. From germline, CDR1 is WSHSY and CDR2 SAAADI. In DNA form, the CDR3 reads TGCGCCAGCAGTGAGGGACAGGGTAATGAAAAACTGTTTTTT. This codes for CASSEGQGNEKLFF.

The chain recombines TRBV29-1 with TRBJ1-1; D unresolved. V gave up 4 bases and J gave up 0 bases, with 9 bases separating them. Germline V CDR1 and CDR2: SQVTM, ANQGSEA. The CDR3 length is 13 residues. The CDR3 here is CSVVRSLNTEAFF. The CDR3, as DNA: TGCAGCGTTGTAAGGTCTCTGAACACTGAAGCTTTCTTT.

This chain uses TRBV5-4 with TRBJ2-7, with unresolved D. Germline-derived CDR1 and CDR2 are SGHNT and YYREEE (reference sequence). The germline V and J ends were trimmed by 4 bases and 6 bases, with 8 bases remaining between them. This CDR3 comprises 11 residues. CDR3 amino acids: CASSVPGEQYF. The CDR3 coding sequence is TGTGCCAGCAGCGTCCCTGGCGAGCAGTACTTC.

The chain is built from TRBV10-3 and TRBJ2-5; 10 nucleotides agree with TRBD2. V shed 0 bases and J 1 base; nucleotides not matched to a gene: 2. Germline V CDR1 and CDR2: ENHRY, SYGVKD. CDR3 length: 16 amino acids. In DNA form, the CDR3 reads TGTGCCATCAGTGAGTCGGGACTAGCGCGCCAAGAGACCCAGTACTTC. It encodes CAISESGLARQETQYF.

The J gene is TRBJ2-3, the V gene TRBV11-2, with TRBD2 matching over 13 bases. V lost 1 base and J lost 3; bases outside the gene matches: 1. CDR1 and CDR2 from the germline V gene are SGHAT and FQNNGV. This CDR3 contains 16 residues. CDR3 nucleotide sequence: TGTGCCAGCAGCTTAGGGACTAGCGGGAGAACAGATACGCAGTATTTT. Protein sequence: CASSLGTSGRTDTQYF.

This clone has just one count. The CDR3 nucleotides are TGTGCCAGCAGTGAACAGGGAGGGTTTCGGGAGACCCAGTACTTC. Its translation is CASSEQGGFRETQYF. The V gene is TRBV2, the J gene TRBJ2-5; 7 nucleotides line up with TRBD2. The germline V gene has CDR1 SNHLY and CDR2 FYNNEI. The CDR3 is 15 amino acids. Trimming at V came to 2 bases and at J to 5 bases, leaving 8 bases not matched to a gene.

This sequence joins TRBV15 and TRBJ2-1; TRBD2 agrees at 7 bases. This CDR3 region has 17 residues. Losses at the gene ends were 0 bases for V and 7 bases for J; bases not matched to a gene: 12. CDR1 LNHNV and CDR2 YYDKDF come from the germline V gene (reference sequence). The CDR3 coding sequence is TGTGCCACCAGCAGAGATATCGGCGGGAGATCGAGTAATGAGCAGTTCTTC. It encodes CATSRDIGGRSSNEQFF.